The rows below give T cell receptor beta chains drawn from one sample of a study of tumor-infiltrating lymphocytes in primary liver carcinoma. TCRdb reprocessed the multiplex PCR reads with MiXCR, giving one entry per CDR3 protein. The sample gives fewer than 400,000 distinct CDR3 sequences, approximately 54% of which show up once; over 15% is in the top ten. Sequences were obtained from peripheral blood. These receptors originate from a woman aged 25 to 39 with primary liver carcinoma and hepatitis B virus infection. CDR3s include the opening cysteine and the closing phenylalanine or tryptophan. The D gene is left open where the match is weak. Size tells how often a clone was seen (once, few, many) or the class of an expanded clone, and some rows leave it out.

CDR3: CVGSLTDTQYF
DNA: TGTGTCGGCAGCTTAACCGATACGCAGTATTTT
V: TRBV11-2
size: .
D: .
J: TRBJ2-3

CDR3: CASSYFERGPEQFF
DNA: TGTGCCAGCAGTTATTTCGAAAGGGGGCCTGAGCAGTTCTTC
V: TRBV6-5
size: .
D: TRBD1
J: TRBJ2-1

CDR3: CNAPGQGHTEAFF
DNA: TGCAATGCACCTGGACAGGGACACACTGAAGCTTTCTTT
V: TRBV20-1
size: once
D: TRBD1
J: TRBJ1-1

CDR3: CSAEIGPTGANVPTF
DNA: TGCAGCGCCGAGATAGGGCCCACTGGGGCCAACGTCCCGACTTTC
V: TRBV29-1
size: .
D: .
J: TRBJ2-6

CDR3: CAIEKGLAGPNEQFF
DNA: TGTGCCATCGAAAAGGGTCTAGCGGGACCGAATGAGCAGTTCTTC
V: TRBV6-1
size: few
D: TRBD2
J: TRBJ2-1

CDR3: CASVGGQGDMPQHF
DNA: TGTGCCAGCGTTGGGGGACAGGGGGATATGCCCCAGCATTTT
V: TRBV28
size: .
D: TRBD1
J: TRBJ1-5

CDR3: CASGFGISEGAYEQYF
DNA: TGTGCTAGTGGTTTTGGTATTTCGGAGGGAGCCTACGAGCAGTACTTC
V: TRBV12-5
size: .
D: .
J: TRBJ2-7

CDR3: CASSRRTGVIPNYGYTF
DNA: TGTGCCAGCAGCCGACGGACAGGGGTAATACCTAACTATGGCTACACCTTC
V: TRBV7-9
size: few
D: TRBD1
J: TRBJ1-2

CDR3: CASCPGTIGYTEAFF
DNA: TGTGCCAGCTGCCCTGGGACAATAGGGTACACTGAAGCTTTCTTT
V: TRBV6-2/TRBV6-3
size: .
D: .
J: TRBJ1-1

CDR3: CATQQGAGDTQYF
DNA: TGTGCCACGCAACAGGGGGCTGGAGATACGCAGTATTTT
V: TRBV12-3/TRBV12-4
size: .
D: TRBD1
J: TRBJ2-3

CDR3: CASSLVGVANEQYF
DNA: TGTGCCAGCAGCTTAGTTGGGGTAGCGAACGAGCAGTACTTC
V: TRBV7-9
size: few
D: .
J: TRBJ2-7

CDR3: CSVPTTNYGYTF
DNA: TGCAGCGTACCGACAACTAACTATGGCTACACCTTC
V: TRBV29-1
size: .
D: .
J: TRBJ1-2

CDR3: CASSNYRGGEKQFF
DNA: TGTGCCAGCAGTAATTACAGGGGAGGCGAAAAACAGTTTTTT
V: TRBV6-5
size: .
D: TRBD1
J: TRBJ1-4

CDR3: CASGLAVSREQDTQYF
DNA: TGTGCCAGCGGCTTAGCGGTTAGTAGGGAGCAAGATACGCAGTATTTT
V: TRBV7-9
size: .
D: .
J: TRBJ2-3

CDR3: CASSLDTFRTYEQYF
DNA: TGTGCCAGCAGCTTAGATACATTCCGGACCTACGAGCAGTACTTC
V: TRBV7-9
size: .
D: .
J: TRBJ2-7

CDR3: CASSSGYLHEQFF
DNA: TGTGCCAGCAGCTCAGGATACCTCCACGAGCAGTTCTTC
V: TRBV11-1
size: .
D: .
J: TRBJ2-1

CDR3: CASSKGAGARDTQYF
DNA: TGTGCCAGCAGTAAGGGCGCGGGGGCAAGAGATACGCAGTATTTT
V: TRBV6-1
size: .
D: .
J: TRBJ2-3

CDR3: CASSLPSRDYNEQFF
DNA: TGTGCCAGCAGCCTACCAAGCAGGGACTACAATGAGCAGTTCTTC
V: TRBV5-4
size: .
D: .
J: TRBJ2-1

CDR3: CASSPGRGETQYF
DNA: TGCGCCAGCAGCCCTGGCAGGGGAGAGACCCAGTACTTC
V: TRBV11-2
size: .
D: .
J: TRBJ2-5

CDR3: CASRPSGGPYNEQFF
DNA: TGTGCCAGTAGGCCGTCGGGAGGGCCGTACAATGAGCAGTTCTTC
V: TRBV19
size: .
D: TRBD2
J: TRBJ2-1

CDR3: CASSRGPAGVGYNEQLF
DNA: TGTGCCAGCAGCCGAGGACCAGCGGGAGTCGGGTACAATGAGCAGCTCTTC
V: TRBV11-2
size: .
D: TRBD2
J: TRBJ2-1

CDR3: CASRGLAGHTNTQYF
DNA: TGTGCCAGCAGAGGACTAGCGGGTCACACAAATACGCAGTATTTT
V: TRBV12-3/TRBV12-4
size: .
D: TRBD2
J: TRBJ2-3

CDR3: CAGSHRLSALDDQYF
DNA: TGTGCCGGCAGCCACCGACTTAGCGCCCTCGATGACCAGTACTTC
V: TRBV11-3
size: .
D: .
J: TRBJ2-5

CDR3: CPSSYGWTSGIADTQYF
DNA: TGTCCCAGCAGTTATGGGTGGACTAGCGGGATCGCAGATACGCAGTATTTT
V: TRBV6-5
size: .
D: TRBD2
J: TRBJ2-3

CDR3: CASSLAAGAADTQYF
DNA: TGCGCCAGCAGCTTGGCCGCCGGGGCTGCGGACACGCAGTATTTT
V: TRBV5-1
size: few
D: .
J: TRBJ2-3

CDR3: CASSFADSGETQYF
DNA: TGTGCCAGCAGTTTCGCGGACAGTGGGGAGACCCAGTACTTC
V: TRBV28
size: .
D: .
J: TRBJ2-5

CDR3: CAITRTPDNSPLHF
DNA: TGTGCCATCACCCGAACGCCCGATAATTCACCCCTCCACTTT
V: TRBV10-3
size: many
D: .
J: TRBJ1-6

CDR3: CTVVQQGAPTNGYIF
DNA: TGCACCGTTGTTCAACAGGGGGCTCCTACTAATGGCTACATCTTC
V: TRBV29-1
size: .
D: TRBD1
J: TRBJ1-2

CDR3: CASSHEGTGGYEQYF
DNA: TGTGCCAGCAGCCATGAGGGGACAGGGGGCTACGAGCAGTACTTC
V: TRBV4-2
size: few
D: TRBD1
J: TRBJ2-7

CDR3: CASSLVPGEAVNVLTF
DNA: TGTGCCAGCAGCTTAGTCCCCGGGGAGGCGGTCAACGTCCTGACTTTC
V: TRBV11-2
size: many
D: .
J: TRBJ2-6

CDR3: CSVGVGSNQPQHF
DNA: TGCAGCGTTGGGGTGGGGAGCAATCAGCCCCAGCATTTT
V: TRBV29-1
size: medium-sized
D: .
J: TRBJ1-5

CDR3: CAWSQGIQYF
DNA: TGTGCCTGGAGTCAGGGGATTCAGTACTTC
V: TRBV30
size: few
D: .
J: TRBJ2-4

CDR3: CASTPWEQYF
DNA: TGTGCCAGCACCCCCTGGGAGCAGTACTTC
V: TRBV6-8
size: .
D: .
J: TRBJ2-7

CDR3: CARATHYNYGHTF
DNA: TGTGCCAGAGCTACTCACTATAACTATGGCCACACCTTC
V: TRBV11-2
size: .
D: .
J: TRBJ1-2

CDR3: CASSQVLLGTGTLNTEAFF
DNA: TGCGCCAGCAGCCAAGTATTGTTGGGGACCGGGACGTTGAACACTGAAGCTTTCTTT
V: TRBV4-3
size: few
D: .
J: TRBJ1-1

CDR3: CASSPQGIGQPQHF
DNA: TGTGCCAGCAGTCCCCAGGGGATTGGTCAGCCCCAGCATTTT
V: TRBV6-2/TRBV6-3
size: many
D: .
J: TRBJ1-5

CDR3: CASSLVSSGSREQFF
DNA: TGTGCCAGCAGCTTGGTATCTAGCGGGAGCCGTGAGCAGTTCTTC
V: TRBV5-5
size: .
D: TRBD2
J: TRBJ2-1

CDR3: CASGFGTGGYEQYF
DNA: TGTGCCAGCGGCTTTGGGACAGGGGGCTACGAGCAATACTTC
V: TRBV11-2
size: few
D: TRBD1
J: TRBJ2-7

CDR3: CASSPGTRLNTEAFF
DNA: TGTGCCAGTAGTCCCGGGACACGTTTGAACACTGAAGCTTTCTTT
V: TRBV19
size: .
D: .
J: TRBJ1-1

CDR3: CASSSEPGQVVAGANVLTF
DNA: TGTGCCAGCAGCTCTGAACCGGGACAGGTTGTGGCTGGGGCCAACGTCCTGACTTTC
V: TRBV11-1
size: .
D: TRBD1
J: TRBJ2-6

CDR3: CASSLGRDYGYTF
DNA: TGTGCCAGCAGCTTGGGACGGGATTACGGCTACACCTTC
V: TRBV7-8
size: many
D: .
J: TRBJ1-2

CDR3: CATKGQGSYNEQFF
DNA: TGTGCCACCAAGGGACAGGGTTCATACAATGAGCAGTTCTTC
V: TRBV6-1
size: .
D: TRBD1
J: TRBJ2-1

CDR3: CASRRWEGPNEQFF
DNA: TGTGCCAGTCGCAGGTGGGAGGGCCCAAATGAGCAGTTCTTC
V: TRBV7-9
size: .
D: TRBD2
J: TRBJ2-1

CDR3: CASSFASGNSEQFF
DNA: .
V: TRBV11-2
size: .
D: .
J: TRBJ2-1

CDR3: CASSLARLGLNEQFF
DNA: TGTGCCAGCAGTTTAGCGCGGCTGGGCCTCAATGAGCAGTTCTTC
V: TRBV12-3/TRBV12-4
size: .
D: .
J: TRBJ2-1

CDR3: CASSPGTENTEAFF
DNA: TGTGCCAGCAGCCCCGGGACGGAGAACACTGAAGCTTTCTTT
V: TRBV5-6
size: .
D: .
J: TRBJ1-1

CDR3: CASSPGNGHMNTEAFF
DNA: TGTGCCAGCAGCCCTGGGAACGGCCACATGAACACTGAAGCTTTCTTT
V: TRBV4-2
size: .
D: .
J: TRBJ1-1